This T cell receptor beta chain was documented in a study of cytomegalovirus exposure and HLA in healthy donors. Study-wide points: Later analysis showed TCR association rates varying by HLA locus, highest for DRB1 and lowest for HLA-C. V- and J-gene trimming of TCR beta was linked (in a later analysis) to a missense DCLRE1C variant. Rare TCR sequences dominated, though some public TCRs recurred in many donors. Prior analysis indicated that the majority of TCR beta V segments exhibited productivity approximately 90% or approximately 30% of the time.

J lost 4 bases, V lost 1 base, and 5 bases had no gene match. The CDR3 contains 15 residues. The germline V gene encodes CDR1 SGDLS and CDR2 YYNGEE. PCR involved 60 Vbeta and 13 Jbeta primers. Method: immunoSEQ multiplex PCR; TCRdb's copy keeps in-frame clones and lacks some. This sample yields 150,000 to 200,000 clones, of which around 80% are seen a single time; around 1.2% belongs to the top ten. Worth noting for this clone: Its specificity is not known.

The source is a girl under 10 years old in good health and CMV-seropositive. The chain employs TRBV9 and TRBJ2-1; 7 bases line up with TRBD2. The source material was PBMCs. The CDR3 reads CASSVLVGGYNEQFF. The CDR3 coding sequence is TGTGCCAGCAGCGTATTGGTGGGGGGGTACAATGAGCAGTTCTTC. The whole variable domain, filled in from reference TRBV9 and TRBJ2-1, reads DSGVTQTPKHLITATGQRVTLRCSPRSGDLSVYWYQQSLDQGLQFLIQYYNGEERAKGNILERFSAQQFPDLHSELNLSSLELGDSALYFCASSVLVGGYNEQFFGPGTRLTVL.